This T cell receptor beta chain is from a study of T cells after posttransplantation cyclophosphamide. Study results and caveats: After PTCy, TRB diversity resembled that of CNI/methotrexate controls. Tissue-infiltrating T cells from skin or gut overlapped little with blood T cells. Donor CD8+ memory clones often dominated recipient blood repertoires at later times.

This clone was detected many times. Its specificity is unknown. Other nucleotide sequences from this sample produce the same CDR3. The CDR3 extends over 15 amino acids. CDR1 is SNHLY and CDR2 is FYNNEI in the germline V gene. Trimming removed 2 bases from V and 6 bases from J, with 14 bases in between. The assay was immunoSEQ multiplex PCR, and TCRdb's table has in-frame clones only and misses some. Sampling found tens of thousands of clones, none seen once. Sequencing was carried out using PBMCs. The TCR originated in a man aged 45-65 years in good health, CMV-negative, and a related stem cell transplant donor. This rearrangement joins TRBV2 to TRBJ2-1; the D gene is possibly TRBD2 (6 bases). The CDR3 DNA reads TGTGCCAGCAGTGAAAGTTGGAGGGCAGGCAATGAGCAGTTCTTC. This gives the protein CASSESWRAGNEQFF.